This TCR beta chain was captured by sequencing in a study of blood T cell repertoires in COVID-19. Study summary: The United States, Italy and Spain supplied acute and convalescent COVID-19 samples. The cDNA or gDNA used as material had been derived from T cells, B-cell-depleted T cells, or PBMCs.

CDR1 and CDR2 from the germline V gene are MDHEN and SYDVKM. The ends lost 5 bases at V and 4 bases at J; junction bases unmatched: 8. There are 14 residues in the CDR3. Original data processing: Amplifying reference gene primers gave estimates of nucleated cell counts. Using immunoSEQ multiplex PCR, the repertoire was profiled, and TCRdb retains in-frame clones only, with some absent. The V and J calls and clone size come from that table; D and trimming were worked out from the DNA. The data show under 300,000 clones, with around four fifths seen just once and 5.5% to 8% held by the top ten. This clonotype originated in a woman aged 55-69 years with active or convalescent COVID-19. This sequence joins TRBV28 and TRBJ2-7; 7 positions match TRBD1. Material for sequencing was peripheral blood. The CDR3 bases are TGTGCCAGCAGTACACCCGGGACAGCGTACGAGCAGTACTTC. Translated, it gives CASSTPGTAYEQYF.